The next 10 T cell receptor beta chains were all read from a single sample in a study of blood T cells in healthy people across ages. A J-beta primer mix and a sample-barcoded 5' primer were used in a second PCR of roughly 6 to 11 cycles. Via MiXCR, TCRdb re-called the 5' RACE reads, giving one row per CDR3 protein. The sample yields about 780,000 distinct CDR3 sequences, around 24% seen once. The sample also formed part of further work on T cells of mothers and their children.

Sequencing was performed on blood. These receptors originate from a boy younger than 18 in good health.

The chain carries TRBV15 and TRBJ2-1, with 7 bases fitting TRBD1. The DNA end is a closer match to TRBJ2-7, so the J assignment may be wrong. CDR1 and CDR2 from the germline V gene are LNHNV and YYDKDF (reference sequence). The CDR3 sequence is 14 residues long. The CDR3 DNA sequence: TGTGCCACCAGCACGCCGGGACAGATCTACGAGCAGTACTTC. Its translation is CATSTPGQIYEQYF.

The V gene is TRBV5-1, the J gene TRBJ2-3, with TRBD2 identical over 11 bases. This CDR3 is built from 15 residues. CDR1 SGHRS and CDR2 YFSETQ come from the germline V gene. Trimming took 3 bases from V and 2 from J; bases not matched to a gene: 2. In DNA, the CDR3 is TGCGCCAGCAGCTCACTAGCGGGGGCCACAGATACGCAGTATTTT. This gives the protein CASSSLAGATDTQYF.

This clonotype was seen a handful of times. The chain has TRBV18 and TRBJ2-3; D assignment may be TRBD1 or TRBD2 (5 bases each). Germline V lookup: CDR1 KGHSH, CDR2 LQKENI. The CDR3 is made up of 13 amino acids. Trimming cost V 2 bases and J 6 bases, with 9 bases left between them. The CDR3 here is CASSPVGADTQYF. The CDR3 bases are TGTGCCAGCTCACCAGTCGGGGCGGATACGCAGTATTTT.

The V gene is TRBV7-2, the J gene TRBJ2-7, with TRBD1 matching over 8 bases. Germline CDR1 reads SGHTA; CDR2 reads FQGNSA. V was clipped by 5 bases and J by 3 bases; unmatched bases: 3. This CDR3 has 13 amino acids. As DNA, the CDR3 is TGTGCCAGCAGCCACGACAGGGGCTACGAGCAGTACTTC. This codes for CASSHDRGYEQYF.

The chain employs TRBV2 and TRBJ1-6, with D hard to call. This CDR3 is built from 12 residues. Germline V gives CDR1 SNHLY, CDR2 FYNNEI. Deletions cut 2 bases from V and 10 bases from J, with 6 bases between. The CDR3 DNA follows: TGTGCCAGCAGTGAACAAAGCTCACCCCTCCACTTT. Translating it yields CASSEQSSPLHF.

The rearrangement uses TRBV29-1 and TRBJ2-1; possibly TRBD1 or TRBD2 for D (6 bases each). The CDR3 loop spans 13 amino acids. The germline V gene has CDR1 SQVTM and CDR2 ANQGSEA. Trimming took 7 bases from V and 2 from J, leaving 12 bases between them. CDR3 sequence reads: CSEGGRTYNEQFF. CDR3 in DNA: TGCAGCGAAGGGGGGAGGACCTACAATGAGCAGTTCTTC.

This clonotype was seen more than once but under ten times. This rearrangement joins TRBV9 to TRBJ1-2; D not certain. Germline V gene data show CDR1 as SGDLS and CDR2 as YYNGEE. V lost 4 bases and J lost 2, with 12 bases in between. The CDR3 consists of 14 residues. The DNA for the CDR3 is TGTGCCAGCAGCCGGTTAGGGCAGAACTATGGCTACACCTTC. Its protein is CASSRLGQNYGYTF.

The chain joins TRBV2 to TRBJ2-5; D possibly corresponds to TRBD2 (5 bases). Trimming removed 6 bases from V and 5 bases from J, with 10 bases in between. The CDR3 has 12 residues. Germline values: CDR1 SNHLY, CDR2 FYNNEI. The CDR3 is CASRRRGETQYF. The CDR3, as DNA: TGTGCCAGCAGAAGGAGAGGGGAGACCCAGTACTTC.

This clonotype came up a few times. The chain carries TRBV18 and TRBJ2-1, with TRBD2 identical over 7 bases. Looked up from germline, CDR1 is KGHSH and CDR2 is LQKENI. J was trimmed by 5 bases and V by 3 bases; bases with no gene match: 7. This CDR3 has 15 residues. The CDR3, as DNA: TGTGCCAGCTCACCGGGACGGGGGAGGGACAATGAGCAGTTCTTC. Amino acids: CASSPGRGRDNEQFF.

On this clonotype itself: Relative to the germline gene, one junction end is altered; a read error may explain this. The chain employs TRBV20-1 and TRBJ2-5; 7 nucleotides line up with TRBD2. This CDR3 is built from 13 residues. Germline assignment: CDR1 DFQATT and CDR2 SNEGSKA (reference sequence). The CDR3 DNA is TGCAGTGCTAGAGATTGGTTTTCTGGACTAGTCCGATTC. Protein product: CSARDWFSGLVRF.